The rows below give T cell receptor beta chains drawn from one sample of a study of cytomegalovirus exposure and HLA in healthy donors. Profiled with immunoSEQ multiplex PCR; TCRdb holds only in-frame clones, not every one. The table has about 190,000 clones, around 83% seen once. Sequencing was performed on PBMCs. These receptors were collected from a man over 45 in good health and CMV-seronegative. The CDR3 runs from the conserved cysteine through the conserved F or W. A D gene is named only where the DNA matches it firmly. The size entry is marked missing in some rows and otherwise reads once, few, many or a size class.

V: TRBV14
size: .
D: .
J: TRBJ2-7
DNA: TGTGCCAGCAGCTTCGCCCGGGGAGCTTCCTACGAGCAGTACTTC
CDR3: CASSFARGASYEQYF

V: TRBV10-3
size: .
D: TRBD2
J: TRBJ2-4
DNA: TGTGCCATCAGTGATGTTGTTAGCGGGGCAAACATTCAGTACTTC
CDR3: CAISDVVSGANIQYF

V: TRBV4-2
size: .
D: TRBD2
J: TRBJ2-5
DNA: TGTGCCAGCAGCCAAGATCTAGCGGGGACATTCCAACTGGAGACCCAGTACTTC
CDR3: CASSQDLAGTFQLETQYF

V: TRBV19
size: .
D: TRBD1
J: TRBJ1-2
DNA: TGTGCCAGTAGTTCGACAGGGCCCCCTTATGGCTACACCTTC
CDR3: CASSSTGPPYGYTF

V: TRBV27
size: .
D: .
J: TRBJ2-2
DNA: TGTGCCAGCAGACGCCTACAGAACAACCTAAACACCGGGGAGCTGTTTTTT
CDR3: CASRRLQNNLNTGELFF

V: TRBV4-1
size: many
D: TRBD1
J: TRBJ2-7
DNA: TGCGCCAGCAGCCATCACACAGGGGATCAGTACTTC
CDR3: CASSHHTGDQYF

V: TRBV19
size: .
D: .
J: TRBJ1-1
DNA: TGTGCCAGTAGCTACAGGGTTGGGGAGAACACTGAAGCTTTCTTT
CDR3: CASSYRVGENTEAFF

V: TRBV7-2
size: .
D: .
J: TRBJ1-2
DNA: TGTGCCAGCAGCTCGAGACAGGCCGTCTATGGCTACACCTTC
CDR3: CASSSRQAVYGYTF

V: TRBV6-1
size: .
D: .
J: TRBJ2-7
DNA: TGTGCCAGCAGTGAAGTGTTCAGGGACACCATTGCCCTCTACGAGCAGTACTTC
CDR3: CASSEVFRDTIALYEQYF

V: TRBV6-5
size: .
D: .
J: TRBJ1-3
DNA: TGTGCCAGCAGGACCTCAGGTTCAGGAAACACCATATATTTT
CDR3: CASRTSGSGNTIYF

V: TRBV9
size: .
D: TRBD2
J: TRBJ2-2
DNA: TGTGCCAGCAGCGTAACTAGCGGGGGCCCCAACACCGGGGAGCTGTTTTTT
CDR3: CASSVTSGGPNTGELFF

V: TRBV6-5
size: .
D: .
J: TRBJ2-2
DNA: TGTGCCAGCAGTTACTCTGGGGCCATGGGCGGGGAGCTGTTTTTT
CDR3: CASSYSGAMGGELFF

V: TRBV7-6
size: .
D: .
J: TRBJ2-7
DNA: TGTGCCAGCAGCTTATCTTGGAGGGCCGAGCAGTACTTC
CDR3: CASSLSWRAEQYF

V: TRBV18
size: .
D: .
J: TRBJ2-7
DNA: TGTGCCAGCTCACGTCGCCCCTCGGGGAACTCCTACGAGCAGTACTTC
CDR3: CASSRRPSGNSYEQYF

V: TRBV5-4
size: .
D: TRBD1
J: TRBJ2-4
DNA: TGTGCCAGCAGCTTGGCACTACAGGGGTTGGAAAACATTCAGTACTTC
CDR3: CASSLALQGLENIQYF

V: TRBV5-4
size: .
D: TRBD2
J: TRBJ2-7
DNA: TGTGCCAGCAGCTTGGCCCTAGCGGGGCAAGAGCAGTACTTC
CDR3: CASSLALAGQEQYF

V: TRBV11-3
size: .
D: TRBD2
J: TRBJ2-1
DNA: TGTGCCAGCAGCCAAGGACTAGCGGGAGGCAATGAGCAGTTCTTC
CDR3: CASSQGLAGGNEQFF

V: TRBV5-4
size: .
D: .
J: TRBJ2-4
DNA: TGTGCCAGCAGCTTGGGAGGAGCCAAAAACATTCAGTACTTC
CDR3: CASSLGGAKNIQYF

V: TRBV19
size: .
D: TRBD1
J: TRBJ1-2
DNA: TGTGCCAGTAGTACAAGGACAGGGAATGGCTACACCTTC
CDR3: CASSTRTGNGYTF

V: TRBV5-4
size: .
D: .
J: TRBJ2-3
DNA: TGTGCCAGCAGCTTGGCAGGGTCAGATACGCAGTATTTT
CDR3: CASSLAGSDTQYF

V: TRBV6-6
size: few
D: TRBD1
J: TRBJ1-1
DNA: TGTGCCAGCAGTGACAGGGGGCGCGGCACTGAAGCTTTCTTT
CDR3: CASSDRGRGTEAFF

V: TRBV5-3
size: .
D: TRBD2
J: TRBJ2-5
DNA: TGTGCCAGAAGATTGCGGCACCGGACTAGCGGGAGGGGCAGGGAGACCCAGTACTTC
CDR3: CARRLRHRTSGRGRETQYF

V: TRBV4-1
size: .
D: .
J: TRBJ2-7
DNA: TGCGCCAGCAGCCAAGATAGGGGGGGGTTATCCTACGAGCAGTACTTC
CDR3: CASSQDRGGLSYEQYF

V: TRBV2
size: .
D: TRBD1
J: TRBJ1-5
DNA: TGTGCCAGCACCAAAACCCGACAGGGGAGAGGACAGCCCCAGCATTTT
CDR3: CASTKTRQGRGQPQHF

V: TRBV19
size: .
D: TRBD1
J: TRBJ2-2
DNA: TGTGCCAGTAGTCCCGGGACAGACTTCACCGGGGAGCTGTTTTTT
CDR3: CASSPGTDFTGELFF

V: TRBV18
size: .
D: .
J: TRBJ2-2
DNA: TGTGCCAGCTCTCGGACTGGAGTAAACACCGGGGAGCTGTTTTTT
CDR3: CASSRTGVNTGELFF

V: TRBV7-9
size: .
D: .
J: TRBJ1-4
DNA: TGTGCCAGCAGCCCCCGGGGGGGGATTGGTGAAAAACTGTTTTTT
CDR3: CASSPRGGIGEKLFF

V: TRBV5-6
size: few
D: TRBD1
J: TRBJ1-5
DNA: TGTGCCAGCAGCTCGACAGGGGAGACTCAGCCCCAGCATTTT
CDR3: CASSSTGETQPQHF

V: TRBV28
size: .
D: .
J: TRBJ2-7
DNA: TGTGCCAGCCAGGGGCCCTACGAGCAGTACTTC
CDR3: CASQGPYEQYF

V: TRBV28
size: .
D: .
J: TRBJ2-3
DNA: TGTGCCAGCAGTTTAAGGGGGCGCGCGGGAGGACGCACAGATACGCAGTATTTT
CDR3: CASSLRGRAGGRTDTQYF

V: TRBV11-2
size: .
D: TRBD1
J: TRBJ1-1
DNA: TGTGCCAGCAGCTTAGCGACAGGGGTAGGGGCTGAAGCTTTCTTT
CDR3: CASSLATGVGAEAFF

V: TRBV18
size: .
D: .
J: TRBJ2-7
DNA: TGTGCCAGCTCACCAGCTGGGAGGCCCTACGAGCAGTACTTC
CDR3: CASSPAGRPYEQYF

V: TRBV6-6
size: few
D: .
J: TRBJ2-3
DNA: TGTGCCAGCAGTTACTCAGCGACCACAGATACGCAGTATTTT
CDR3: CASSYSATTDTQYF

V: TRBV6-5
size: .
D: .
J: TRBJ2-1
DNA: TGTGCCAGCAGTTACTTTGGAGGCGGGGGCGATGAGCAGTTCTTC
CDR3: CASSYFGGGGDEQFF

V: TRBV5-4
size: .
D: TRBD1
J: TRBJ2-7
DNA: TGTGCCAGCAGCGCCGGGACAGGAAAGCAGTACTTC
CDR3: CASSAGTGKQYF

V: TRBV9
size: .
D: .
J: TRBJ1-1
DNA: TGTGCCAGCAGCGGCGGACATCAGAGCACTGAAGCTTTCTTT
CDR3: CASSGGHQSTEAFF

V: TRBV7-9
size: few
D: .
J: TRBJ2-6
DNA: TGTGCCAGCAGCCCTTCTGGGGCCAACGTCCTGACTTTC
CDR3: CASSPSGANVLTF

V: TRBV7-9
size: .
D: TRBD2
J: TRBJ2-7
DNA: TGTGCCACCTCCGGGACTAGCGGGAGGGACCTCTACGAGCAGTACTTC
CDR3: CATSGTSGRDLYEQYF